The T cell receptor beta chain described here comes from a study of T cells in Graves' hyperthyroidism and ophthalmopathy. Study information: Peripheral blood was obtained at initial diagnosis, preceding any treatment.

Amplification targeted TCR beta CDR3 regions from RNA transcripts. A first-round RT-PCR of the TCR CDR3 used the HTBI primer set. One entry per CDR3 protein results from TCRdb running MiXCR on the multiplex PCR reads. Among around 700,000 distinct CDR3 sequences listed, over 35% were seen once. The CDR3 runs to 16 residues. The V end was cut by 2 bases, the J end by 0 bases, with 11 bases between. Germline CDR1 ENHRY, CDR2 SYGVKD. Study-wide results and limits: Researchers found most expanded thyroid clonotypes above 0.001 in blood as well. Separation of ophthalmopathy from stable hyperthyroidism was achieved by a 13 V-J model.

This clonotype was seen at least ten times. What it recognizes is unknown. Exclusions: uncontrolled infection, other autoimmune disease, pregnancy, lactation. This rearrangement joins TRBV10-3 to TRBJ1-3; unclear D gene. What was sequenced was blood. The receptor's source is a woman between 35 and 50 years old with Graves' hyperthyroidism. The CDR3 is CAISETPSSSGNTIYF. The CDR3 nucleotides read TGTGCCATCAGTGAGACCCCGTCCAGCTCTGGAAACACCATATATTTT.